A single sample gave rise to the 19 T cell receptor beta chains below, sequenced in a study of tumor and adjacent non-tumor tissue in lung cancer. The library came from three nested PCR rounds adapted from ARM-PCR protocols. TCRdb called the multiplex PCR reads again in MiXCR, with one record for every CDR3 protein. The data contain about 43,000 distinct CDR3 sequences, less than 65% of them singletons. The template was RNA from unsorted bulk tissue. The normal lung tissue was taken more than 3 cm from the tumor edge. Source material: distant non-tumor lung tissue. These TCRs come from a man aged 45-65 years with non-small cell lung cancer.

This clonotype was found many times. V is TRBV29-1 and J is TRBJ2-6, with TRBD2 matching over 10 bases. V dropped 6 bases and J dropped 0; count of bases not matched to a gene: 5. The germline gives CDR1 SQVTM, CDR2 ANQGSEA. CDR3 size: 16 residues. CDR3 loop: CSVATSGVSGANVLTF. CDR3 in DNA: TGCAGCGTCGCCACTAGCGGGGTCTCTGGGGCCAACGTCCTGACTTTC.

This sequence joins TRBV7-9 and TRBJ2-7, with D perhaps being TRBD1 or TRBD2 (6 bases each). The V and J ends lost 5 bases and 12 bases respectively, with 17 bases between them. The germline gives CDR1 SEHNR, CDR2 FQNEAQ (reference sequence). This CDR3 region has 12 residues. In nucleotides, the CDR3 is TGTGCCAGCAGCCAAGTAGCGGACAGTCCGTACTTC. Amino acids: CASSQVADSPYF.

Details on this clonotype: This may be a read error: a much more frequent sequence differs by one nucleotide. The rearrangement uses TRBV6-2 or TRBV6-3 and TRBJ2-3; D possibly corresponds to TRBD1 (6 bases). CDR3 length: 16 amino acids. Germline V lookup: CDR1 MNHEY, CDR2 SVGEGT. DNA of the CDR3: TGTGCCAGCAGCTCCGCAGGGGAAGGCTTCGCAGATACGCATTATTTT. Its protein is CASSSAGEGFADTHYF.

A note on this clonotype: As the CDR3 is not closed by the conserved phenylalanine or tryptophan, this likely results from a read error. The chain combines TRBV11-1 with TRBJ2-2; a possible D gene is TRBD1 (5 bases). CDR3 length: 14 residues. Germline values: CDR1 SGHAT, CDR2 FQDESV (reference sequence). CDR3 in DNA: TGTGCCAGCAGTCCTCAGGGTCGGCCCGGTGAGCTGTTTCTT. Translating it yields CASSPQGRPGELFL.

A note on this clonotype: The junction and the germline gene differ at one end; a read error may be behind it. The chain links TRBV12-3 or TRBV12-4 to TRBJ2-2, with a weak D call TRBD2 (7 bases). The CDR3 totals 15 residues. CDR3 amino acids: CAASWGGPGTGELFF. Written as DNA, the CDR3 is TGCGCTGCCAGTTGGGGGGGGCCCGGCACCGGGGAGCTGTTTTTT.

This clonotype is labeled as medium-sized (0.01 to 0.1%). This chain joins TRBV7-8 and TRBJ1-5; D possibly corresponds to TRBD1 (5 bases). Germline CDR1 is SGHVS and CDR2 is FQNEAQ. The CDR3 consists of 16 residues. V shed 0 bases and J shed 6 bases, with 15 bases lying between them. In DNA, the CDR3 is TGTGCCAGCAGCTTAGCGGGCAGGGTCGGGGTTCAGCCCCAGCATTTT. The encoded protein is CASSLAGRVGVQPQHF.

Worth noting for this clonotype: A much larger clone sits a single nucleotide away, making a read error possible. The chain has TRBV5-1 and TRBJ1-1; D is unresolved. The CDR3 is made up of 13 amino acids. Germline V gene lookup returns CDR1 SGHRS and CDR2 YFSETQ. The CDR3 DNA sequence: TGCACCAGCAGCTTGAGCGCGGACCTTGAAGCTTTCTTT. Protein: CTSSLSADLEAFF.

Comment on this clonotype: A single base separates this from a much larger clone, so it may be a read error. CDR3 amino acids: CVSSPRTSGAPWYF. CDR3 DNA: TGTGTCAGCAGTCCCCGGACTAGCGGAGCCCCCTGGTACTTC. The rearrangement joins TRBV27 to TRBJ2-7; 10 bases line up with TRBD2. CDR3 size: 14 residues. CDR1 and CDR2 from the germline V gene are MNHEY and SMNVEV (reference sequence).

This clonotype was seen repeatedly, ten times or more. J is TRBJ2-1 and V is TRBV4-1; 13 bases match TRBD2. With 4 bases clipped from V and 7 bases from J, the junction kept 10 bases outside the gene matches. The CDR3 runs 17 residues. CDR1 is MGHRA, CDR2 YSYEKL, per germline. The CDR3 nucleotides are TGCGCCAGCAGCCGGATACTAGCGGGGGGGGTCGTGAATGAGCAGTTCTTC. Amino acids: CASSRILAGGVVNEQFF.

The sample holds a few counts of this clonotype. An end of the junction does not agree with germline; a read error may underlie this. The chain has TRBV10-3 and TRBJ2-2; D might be TRBD2 (8 bases). Germline lookup yields CDR1 ENHRY and CDR2 SYGVKD. The CDR3 loop spans 23 amino acids. The CDR3 region has the DNA TGTGCCACCAGTCCTGGTGTTAGGGGGCTAAGTAGCGGGACACCCCCAATGACCGGGGAGCTGTTTTTT. This sequence encodes CATSPGVRGLSSGTPPMTGELFF.

On this clonotype itself: This may be a read error, as it is one base from a much larger clone. The chain employs TRBV14 and TRBJ1-1, with D perhaps TRBD1 (5 bases). This CDR3 has 14 residues. Germline loops: CDR1 SGHDN, CDR2 FVKESK. Here the CDR3 reads CASSHRTRNTEACF. The DNA of the CDR3 is TGTGCCAGCAGCCATCGGACAAGGAACACTGAAGCTTGCTTT.

The V and J genes are TRBV28 and TRBJ2-1; 8 bases are shared with TRBD1. In germline, CDR1 is MDHEN, CDR2 SYDVKM. Trimming at V came to 1 base and at J to 4 bases, leaving 6 bases not matched to a gene. The length of the CDR3 is 16 residues. This CDR3 is CASSLFRQGTYNEQFF. CDR3 coding DNA: TGTGCCAGCAGTTTATTCAGACAGGGGACTTACAATGAGCAGTTCTTC.

About this clonotype itself: Given a much more abundant clone one base away, this may be a read error. V usage is TRBV7-9 and J usage is TRBJ2-2; perhaps D is TRBD1 or TRBD2 (5 bases each). The CDR3 loop spans 15 amino acids. With 9 bases removed from V and 6 bases from J, the gap between germline ends came to 20 bases. Looked up from germline, CDR1 is SEHNR and CDR2 is FQNEAQ (reference sequence). The CDR3 region is CARSGTGSWAGELFF. The CDR3 nucleotides are TGTGCCAGGAGCGGAACAGGCTCTTGGGCCGGGGAGCTGTTTTTT.

The chain combines TRBV5-1 with TRBJ2-1; no firm D call. CDR3 length: 14 amino acids. Looked up from germline, CDR1 is SGHRS and CDR2 is YFSETQ. The ends were cut back, 4 bases at V and 0 bases at J, with 8 bases in the middle. CDR3 region: CASSPDNSYNEQFF. CDR3 nucleotides: TGCGCCAGCAGCCCCGACAACTCCTACAATGAGCAGTTCTTC.

Concerning this clonotype itself: With a much larger clone just one base away, this may be a read error. The chain employs TRBV10-2 and TRBJ1-3; no clear D. This CDR3 region has 14 residues. In germline, CDR1 is WSHSY, CDR2 SAAADI. V was shortened by 6 bases and J by 0 bases, with 9 bases between the two germline ends. The CDR3 sequence: CASRDGFSGNTIYF. CDR3 bases: TGCGCCAGCAGGGATGGCTTCTCTGGAAACACCATATATTTT.

This clonotype was found many times. The rearrangement joins TRBV11-2 to TRBJ2-1; maybe TRBD2 (6 bases). This CDR3 has 15 amino acids. Germline CDR1 reads SGHAT; CDR2 reads FQNNGV. Trimming left V 1 base short and J 12 bases short, with 19 bases between. CDR3 DNA: TGTGCCAGCAGCTTAGGTGCTTTCGGGGACTCGTCGCAGTTCTTC. The encoded protein is CASSLGAFGDSSQFF.

This clonotype was counted ten times or more. This CDR3 is CASSLGWSDSYEQYF. In DNA form, the CDR3 reads TGCGCCAGCAGCTTGGGATGGAGCGACTCCTACGAGCAGTACTTC. The gene calls are TRBV5-1 and TRBJ2-7; D is uncertain. The germline V and J ends were trimmed by 0 bases and 0 bases, with 10 bases remaining between them. Germline values: CDR1 SGHRS, CDR2 YFSETQ. CDR3 size: 15 residues.

This clonotype was seen just once. This CDR3 is missing its conserved last phenylalanine or tryptophan, likely due to a read error. The chain uses TRBV28 and TRBJ2-7, with 8 positions matching TRBD1. CDR1 and CDR2 (germline): MDHEN, SYDVKM. J lost 7 bases, V lost 8 bases, and 4 bases had no gene match. This CDR3 spans 11 amino acids. CDR3: CASQGAREQYS. In nucleotides, the CDR3 is TGTGCCAGCCAGGGGGCTAGAGAGCAGTACTCC.

In regard to this clonotype: At one end the junction does not follow the germline gene, possibly because of a read error. The chain recombines TRBV10-3 with TRBJ2-1; D unclear. The CDR3 totals 18 residues. CDR1 and CDR2 (germline): ENHRY, SYGVKD. As DNA, the CDR3 is TGTGTCATCAGCCCCCTGGGTGGTGAGCTCAGTTCATACAATGAGCAGTTCTTC. It is translated as CVISPLGGELSSYNEQFF.